This T cell receptor beta chain was recovered during a study of T cells in Graves' hyperthyroidism and ophthalmopathy. Uncontrolled infection, other autoimmune disease, pregnancy or lactation barred patients from enrollment. Using RNA transcripts as the source, TCR beta CDR3 regions were amplified. The study used the HTBI primer set for a first-round RT-PCR of the TCR CDR3. TCRdb reprocessed the multiplex PCR reads via MiXCR and lists one record per CDR3 protein. The table shows 500,000 to 700,000 distinct CDR3 sequences, with 15% to 20% occurring only once. V lost 5 bases and J lost 6, with 14 bases in between. This CDR3 is built from 14 residues. This clonotype occurred many times.

Source material: blood. V is TRBV12-3 or TRBV12-4 and J is TRBJ1-5; tentatively, D is TRBD1 (5 bases). The sequence came from a woman younger than 35 with Graves' hyperthyroidism. The CDR3 sequence is CASSLDRMFQPQHF. The CDR3 bases are TGTGCCAGCAGTCTCGACAGAATGTTTCAGCCCCAGCATTTT.